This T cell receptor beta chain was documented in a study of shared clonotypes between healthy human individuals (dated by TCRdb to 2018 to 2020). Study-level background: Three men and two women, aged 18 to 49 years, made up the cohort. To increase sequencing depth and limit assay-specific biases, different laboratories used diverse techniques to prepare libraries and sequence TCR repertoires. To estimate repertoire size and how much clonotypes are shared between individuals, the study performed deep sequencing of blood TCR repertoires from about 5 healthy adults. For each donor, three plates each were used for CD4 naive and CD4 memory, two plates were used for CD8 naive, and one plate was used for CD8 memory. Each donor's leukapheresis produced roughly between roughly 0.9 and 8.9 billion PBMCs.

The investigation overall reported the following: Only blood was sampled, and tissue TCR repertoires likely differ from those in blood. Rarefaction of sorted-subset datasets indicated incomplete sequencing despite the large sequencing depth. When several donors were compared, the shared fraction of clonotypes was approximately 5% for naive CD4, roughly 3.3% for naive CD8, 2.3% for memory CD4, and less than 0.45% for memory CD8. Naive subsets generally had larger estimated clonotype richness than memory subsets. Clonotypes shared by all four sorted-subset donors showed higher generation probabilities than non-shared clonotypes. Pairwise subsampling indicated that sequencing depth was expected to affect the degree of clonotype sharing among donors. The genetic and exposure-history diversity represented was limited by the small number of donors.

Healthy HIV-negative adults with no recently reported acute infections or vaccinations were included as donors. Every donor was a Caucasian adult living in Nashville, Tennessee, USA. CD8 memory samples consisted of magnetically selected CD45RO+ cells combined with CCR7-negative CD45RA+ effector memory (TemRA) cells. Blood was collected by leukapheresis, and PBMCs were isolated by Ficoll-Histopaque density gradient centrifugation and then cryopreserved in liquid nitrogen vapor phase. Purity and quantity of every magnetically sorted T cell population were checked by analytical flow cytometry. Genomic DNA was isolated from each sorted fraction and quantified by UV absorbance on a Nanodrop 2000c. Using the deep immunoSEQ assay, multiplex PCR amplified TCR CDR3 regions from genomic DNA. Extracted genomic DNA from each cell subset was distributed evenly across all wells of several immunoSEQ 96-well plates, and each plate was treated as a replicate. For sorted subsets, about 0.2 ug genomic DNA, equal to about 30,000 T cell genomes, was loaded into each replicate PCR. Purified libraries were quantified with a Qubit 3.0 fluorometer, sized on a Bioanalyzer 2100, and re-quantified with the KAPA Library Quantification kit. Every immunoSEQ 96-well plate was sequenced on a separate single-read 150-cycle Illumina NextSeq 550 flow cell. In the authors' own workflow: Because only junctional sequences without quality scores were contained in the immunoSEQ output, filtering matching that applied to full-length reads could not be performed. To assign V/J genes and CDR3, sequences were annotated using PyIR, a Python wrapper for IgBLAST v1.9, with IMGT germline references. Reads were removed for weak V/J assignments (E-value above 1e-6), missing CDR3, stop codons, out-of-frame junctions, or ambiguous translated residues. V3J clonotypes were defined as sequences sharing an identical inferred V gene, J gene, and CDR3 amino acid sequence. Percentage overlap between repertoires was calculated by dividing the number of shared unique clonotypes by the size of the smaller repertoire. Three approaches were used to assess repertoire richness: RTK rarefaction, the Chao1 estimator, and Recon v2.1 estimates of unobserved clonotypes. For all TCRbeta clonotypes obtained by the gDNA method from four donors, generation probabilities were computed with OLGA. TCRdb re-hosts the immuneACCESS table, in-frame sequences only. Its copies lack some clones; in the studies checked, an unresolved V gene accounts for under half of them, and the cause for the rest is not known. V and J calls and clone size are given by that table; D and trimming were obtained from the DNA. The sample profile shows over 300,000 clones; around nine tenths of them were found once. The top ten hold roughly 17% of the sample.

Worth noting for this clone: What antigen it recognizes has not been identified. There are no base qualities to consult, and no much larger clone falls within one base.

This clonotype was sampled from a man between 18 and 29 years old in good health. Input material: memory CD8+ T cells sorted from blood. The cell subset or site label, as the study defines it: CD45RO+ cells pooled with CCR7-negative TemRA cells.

The CDR3 reads as follows: CASSPRENSYEQYF. The nucleotides read TGCGCCAGCAGCCCTCGGGAAAACTCCTACGAGCAGTACTTC. The chain is encoded by TRBV4-3 joined to TRBJ2-7; the best D guess is TRBD2, with 5 bases matching. As encoded in the germline V gene, CDR1 is LGHNA while CDR2 is YSLEER. V sheds 4 bases and J sheds 0 bases, leaving 10 bases between their ends. Reading from cysteine to phenylalanine, the CDR3 counts 14 amino acids. Just the 42-base CDR3 DNA is kept, in frame starting at base 1.